These 16 T cell receptor beta chains originate from one sample sequenced in a study of T cell repertoires in cytomegalovirus infection. TCRdb reprocessed the reads with MiXCR, giving one entry per CDR3 protein. Among about 400,000 distinct CDR3 sequences listed, roughly 20% were seen once. The source material was PBMCs. The receptor source for this set is a human donor in good health (CMV status not recorded). Some clones in this sample may be carry-over from other donors' samples.

This chain connects TRBV10-3 to TRBJ2-1, with TRBD2 matching over 8 bases. This CDR3 is built from 13 residues. The ends lost 8 bases at V and 10 bases at J; junction bases unmatched: 10. Germline CDR1 reads ENHRY; CDR2 reads SYGVKD. The chain's CDR3 is CAIAGGQDREQFF. CDR3 sequence (DNA): TGTGCCATCGCGGGGGGCCAGGACCGGGAGCAGTTCTTC.

This clonotype was recorded many times. The rearrangement links TRBV7-2 to TRBJ2-3; D may be TRBD1 (5 bases). The CDR3 length is 17 residues. CDR1 is SGHTA and CDR2 is FQGNSA in the germline V gene. V was clipped by 5 bases and J by 5 bases, with 23 bases between them. The CDR3 DNA sequence: TGTGCCAGCAGCCCGCTATTCCAGGGCTCCTCGATAGATACGCAGTATTTT. Protein product: CASSPLFQGSSIDTQYF.

There are a few counts of this clonotype. V usage is TRBV20-1 and J usage is TRBJ2-3; TRBD2 matches 8 bases. Losses at the gene ends were 3 bases for V and 4 bases for J; bases not matched to a gene: 3. The V gene's germline CDR1 is DFQATT and CDR2 SNEGSKA (reference sequence). The CDR3 has 13 residues. CDR3 region: CSASGGAPDTQYF. The CDR3 DNA reads as TGCAGTGCTAGCGGGGGGGCCCCAGATACGCAGTATTTT.

The CDR3 spells CASSLPGANQPQHF. Written as DNA, the CDR3 is TGTGCCAGCAGCTTACCAGGCGCAAATCAGCCCCAGCATTTT. The chain employs TRBV7-9 and TRBJ1-5; D gene ambiguous. Germline loops: CDR1 SEHNR, CDR2 FQNEAQ (reference sequence). The ends were cut back, 2 bases at V and 4 bases at J, with 9 bases in the middle. This CDR3 comprises 14 residues. The full variable domain, rest sourced from reference TRBV7-9 and TRBJ1-5, is DTGVSQNPRHKITKRGQNVTFRCDPISEHNRLYWYRQTLGQGPEFLTYFQNEAQLEKSRLLSDRFSAERPKGSFSTLEIQRTEQGDSAMYLCASSLPGANQPQHFGDGTRLSIL.

This clonotype came up many times. V is TRBV28 and J is TRBJ1-4; 7 bases agree with TRBD1. This CDR3 spans 16 amino acids. V was pared by 0 bases and J by 5 bases, with 6 bases of the junction left unmatched. Per the germline V gene, CDR1 is MDHEN and CDR2 is SYDVKM. The CDR3 sequence is CASSLWPTGKNEKLFF. For the CDR3, the DNA is TGTGCCAGCAGTTTATGGCCGACAGGGAAGAATGAAAAACTGTTTTTT.

This clonotype was detected ten times or more. The genes are TRBV6-1 and TRBJ2-1; 7 nucleotides line up with TRBD1. Germline V gene data show CDR1 as MNHNS and CDR2 as SASEGT. V dropped 4 bases and J dropped 7; count of bases not matched to a gene: 10. The CDR3 extends over 15 amino acids. CDR3 bases: TGTGCCAGCAGTGTAACAGGGGCCGGGTTAAATGAGCAGTTCTTC. Encoded protein: CASSVTGAGLNEQFF.

This clonotype was counted many times. The J gene is TRBJ1-1, the V gene TRBV7-9; D unresolved. Trimming cost V 8 bases and J 10 bases, with 5 bases left between them. The CDR3 loop spans 8 amino acids. The germline gives CDR1 SEHNR, CDR2 FQNEAQ (reference sequence). As DNA, the CDR3 is TGTGCCAGCGACTCAGCTTTCTTT. Residues: CASDSAFF.

The rearrangement joins TRBV7-2 to TRBJ2-1; TRBD2 might be the D (6 bases). The CDR3 is 15 amino acids. The V end lost 6 bases, the J end lost 7 bases, and 19 bases lay between the germline ends. Per germline, CDR1 SGHTA and CDR2 FQGNSA. The CDR3 reads CASRVAGGGWNEQFF. In DNA, the CDR3 is TGTGCCAGCAGAGTCGCCGGGGGTGGTTGGAATGAGCAGTTCTTC.

The chain links TRBV27 to TRBJ1-1; D might be TRBD1 (5 bases). The CDR3 sequence is 13 residues long. The germline V and J ends were trimmed by 2 bases and 8 bases, with 12 bases remaining between them. Germline V gives CDR1 MNHEY, CDR2 SMNVEV (reference sequence). This CDR3 reads CASSLRGSIEAFF. The DNA for the CDR3 is TGTGCCAGCAGTTTAAGGGGTTCCATAGAAGCTTTCTTT.

The chain links TRBV20-1 to TRBJ2-3; the D gene is possibly TRBD2 (7 bases). CDR3 length: 16 amino acids. V dropped 5 bases and J dropped 1 base, with 19 bases sitting between them. Germline CDR1 is DFQATT and CDR2 is SNEGSKA (reference sequence). The CDR3 here is CSAYPRGGGRTDTQYF. The CDR3, as DNA: TGCAGTGCTTACCCGCGGGGCGGGGGCCGCACAGATACGCAGTATTTT.

The chain carries TRBV7-9 and TRBJ1-5; no clear D gene. With 7 bases removed from V and 6 bases from J, the gap between germline ends came to 10 bases. From germline, CDR1 is SEHNR and CDR2 FQNEAQ (reference sequence). The CDR3 is 12 residues long. CDR3 nucleotides: TGTGCCAGCACCTCTCCCGGTCAGCCCCAGCATTTT. This sequence encodes CASTSPGQPQHF.

This clonotype occurred many times. This chain uses TRBV12-5 with TRBJ1-2; D not certain. Trimming shortened V by 4 bases and J by 0 bases, and 12 bases separated the two germline ends. CDR1 and CDR2 from the germline V gene are LGHNT and FRNRAP. The CDR3 runs 15 residues. For the CDR3, the DNA is TGTGCTAGTGGTTCCCTCGGAATATCTAACTATGGCTACACCTTC. It translates to CASGSLGISNYGYTF.

This clonotype was counted a few times. This CDR3 reads CASHTGQETQYF. The CDR3 nucleotides read TGTGCCAGTCATACAGGGCAAGAGACCCAGTACTTC. The rearrangement joins TRBV6-1 to TRBJ2-5; the D gene is possibly TRBD1 (6 bases). Germline assignment: CDR1 MNHNS and CDR2 SASEGT. CDR3 length: 12 residues. Trimming cost V 9 bases and J 2 bases, with 10 bases left between them.

This chain joins TRBV18 and TRBJ2-1; TRBD2 agrees at 16 bases. V lost 0 bases, J lost 8 bases, and 4 bases stayed unmatched. Germline values: CDR1 KGHSH, CDR2 LQKENI. The CDR3 runs to 17 residues. The CDR3 spells CASSPPGLAGGPHEQFF. The CDR3 DNA reads as TGTGCCAGCTCACCACCGGGACTAGCGGGAGGGCCTCATGAGCAGTTCTTC.

The V gene is TRBV4-1, the J gene TRBJ1-2, with 9 bases lining up with TRBD1. Germline lookup yields CDR1 MGHRA and CDR2 YSYEKL. The CDR3 is 13 residues long. V trimming: 4 bases; J trimming: 8 bases; junction bases outside the gene matches: 5. The CDR3 coding sequence is TGCGCCAGCAGCCTACAGGGGGCCTGGGGCTACACCTTC. This gives the protein CASSLQGAWGYTF.

V usage is TRBV28 and J usage is TRBJ2-5; TRBD2 aligns across 15 bases. This CDR3 is 16 amino acids long. Per germline, CDR1 MDHEN and CDR2 SYDVKM. J gave up 3 bases and V 6 bases, and 5 bases lay outside the gene matches. The CDR3 region is CASSPGLAGGEETQYF. DNA for the CDR3: TGTGCCAGCAGCCCTGGACTAGCGGGGGGGGAAGAGACCCAGTACTTC.